The entry below gives a single TCR beta chain sequence along with its context. The target antigen is unknown. The V end was cut by 1 base, the J end by 2 bases, with 6 bases between. There are 13 residues in the CDR3. Germline CDR1 SGHRS, CDR2 YFSETQ. Primers for the PCR totalled 60 Vbeta and 13 Jbeta. Profiled with immunoSEQ multiplex PCR; TCRdb holds only in-frame clones, not every one. In the table there are 80,000 to 95,000 clones, roughly 76% of which are singletons. This specimen belongs to a study of cytomegalovirus exposure and HLA in healthy donors. Whole-study findings and limits: Across donors, sequencing depth was assumed by presence/absence analyses to be roughly uniform.

The chain employs TRBV5-1 and TRBJ1-1, with D unclear. This clonotype was sampled from a woman aged 30 to 39 in good health and CMV-seronegative. The source material was PBMCs. CDR3 sequence (DNA): TGCGCCAGCAGCTTGATAGCCAACACTGAAGCTTTCTTT. Translation: CASSLIANTEAFF.